The 24 T cell receptor beta chains listed next were all sequenced from one sample in a study of cytomegalovirus exposure and HLA in healthy donors. 13 Jbeta primers and 60 Vbeta primers were used for the PCR. The repertoire was sequenced with immunoSEQ multiplex PCR; TCRdb's copy has only in-frame clones and lacks some. The sample carries around 100,000 clones, almost 80% recorded once. The sample consisted of PBMCs. These receptors were taken from a man between 60 and 75 years old in good health and CMV-seropositive.

The chain has TRBV6-1 and TRBJ2-3; D remains unclear. Germline V gene sequence: CDR1 MNHNS, CDR2 SASEGT. The CDR3 is made up of 16 amino acids. Trimming pared 1 base from V and 3 bases from J, leaving 14 bases between. CDR3 nucleotide sequence: TGTGCCAGCAGTGAAGGTTTCGGTACCTGGACAGATACGCAGTATTTT. Protein sequence: CASSEGFGTWTDTQYF.

CDR3 protein: CAISVSTYGYTF. The CDR3 DNA follows: TGTGCCATCAGTGTGAGCACCTATGGCTACACCTTC. This chain joins TRBV10-3 and TRBJ1-2, with D uncertain. The germline gives CDR1 ENHRY, CDR2 SYGVKD. This CDR3 spans 12 amino acids. Trimming left V 4 bases short and J 4 bases short, with 7 bases between.

This sequence joins TRBV6-4 and TRBJ1-2; TRBD1 matches at 11 bases. Germline lookup yields CDR1 MRHNA and CDR2 SNTAGT. V gave up 3 bases and J gave up 8 bases; unmatched junction bases: 8. The CDR3 covers 15 residues. The CDR3 spells CASSEYGQGAYGYTF. CDR3 sequence (DNA): TGTGCCAGCAGTGAATACGGACAGGGGGCGTACGGCTACACCTTC.

Only one count was recorded for this clone. The V and J genes are TRBV7-2 and TRBJ1-1; 9 bases line up with TRBD1. Germline-derived CDR1 and CDR2 are SGHTA and FQGNSA. This CDR3 is built from 12 residues. Trimming at V came to 5 bases and at J to 11 bases, leaving 6 bases not matched to a gene. The CDR3 nucleotides are TGTGCCAGCAGCAACCGGGACAGGGTGGCTTTCTTT. This encodes CASSNRDRVAFF.

This rearrangement joins TRBV7-2 to TRBJ2-3; 9 positions agree with TRBD2. Trimming cost V 2 bases and J 6 bases; bases outside gene matches: 9. Per germline, CDR1 SGHTA and CDR2 FQGNSA. The CDR3 is 16 residues long. The CDR3: CASSLYRAGGQDTQYF. The CDR3 DNA is TGTGCCAGCAGCTTATATAGAGCGGGGGGCCAGGATACGCAGTATTTT.

In DNA, the CDR3 is TGTGCCAGCACCCGACAGGGGTACGATGAGCAGTTCTTC. The encoded protein is CASTRQGYDEQFF. V gene TRBV2 combines with J gene TRBJ2-1, with 8 bases that match TRBD1. Unmatched junction bases numbered 7, after V lost 7 bases and J lost 8 bases. The germline gives CDR1 SNHLY, CDR2 FYNNEI. CDR3 length equals 13 residues.

With regard to this clone: Other DNA sequences in this sample translate to the same CDR3. The CDR3 reads CASSLDRGQGRTEAFF. In DNA, the CDR3 is TGTGCCAGCAGCTTAGACAGGGGGCAGGGTAGAACCGAAGCTTTCTTT. The chain recombines TRBV7-9 with TRBJ1-1; 9 nucleotides agree with TRBD1. CDR1 and CDR2 from the germline V gene are SEHNR and FQNEAQ (reference sequence). This CDR3 is built from 16 residues. Germline trimming cut 1 base from V and 8 bases from J; bases unmatched to any gene: 11.

This chain links TRBV6-5 with TRBJ1-1; no clear D. The germline V gene encodes CDR1 MNHEY and CDR2 SVGAGI. This CDR3 has 13 residues. Trimming left V 7 bases short and J 5 bases short, with 14 bases between. CDR3 nucleotides: TGTGCCAGCACCCAAACTAGAGGGACTGAAGCTTTCTTT. Amino acid sequence: CASTQTRGTEAFF.

This chain connects TRBV11-2 to TRBJ1-1, with TRBD1 matching over 11 bases. Germline lookup yields CDR1 SGHAT and CDR2 FQNNGV. This CDR3 has 14 amino acids. V was pared by 5 bases and J by 6 bases, with 5 bases of the junction left unmatched. The CDR3 loop is CASSRGDRGSEAFF. The DNA of the CDR3 is TGTGCCAGCAGCAGAGGGGACAGGGGGTCTGAAGCTTTCTTT. The full variable domain, in which reference TRBV11-2 and TRBJ1-1 provide the parts outside the CDR3, is EAGVAQSPRYKIIEKRQSVAFWCNPISGHATLYWYQQILGQGPKLLIQFQNNGVVDDSQLPKDRFSAERLKGVDSTLKIQPAKLEDSAVYLCASSRGDRGSEAFFGQGTRLTVV.

This clone was seen a handful of times. This chain joins TRBV2 and TRBJ2-6; D gene uncertain. This CDR3 has 13 amino acids. Trimming took 3 bases from V and 12 from J, leaving 12 bases between them. In germline, CDR1 is SNHLY, CDR2 FYNNEI. This CDR3 reads CASSENGDGVLTF. CDR3 nucleotide sequence: TGTGCCAGCAGTGAGAATGGAGATGGCGTCCTGACTTTC. The full variable domain, in which reference TRBV2 and TRBJ2-6 provide the parts outside the CDR3, is EPEVTQTPSHQVTQMGQEVILRCVPISNHLYFYWYRQILGQKVEFLVSFYNNEISEKSEIFDDQFSVERPDGSNFTLKIRSTKLEDSAMYFCASSENGDGVLTFGAGSRLTVL.

The rearrangement links TRBV12-5 to TRBJ1-2, with a weak D call TRBD1 (6 bases). The CDR3 consists of 14 residues. Germline V gene data show CDR1 as LGHNT and CDR2 as FRNRAP. The germline V and J ends were trimmed by 6 bases and 4 bases, with 15 bases remaining between them. This CDR3 reads CASGAPGTSYGYTF. CDR3 DNA sequence: TGTGCTAGTGGCGCCCCCGGGACATCCTATGGCTACACCTTC.

Only one count was recorded for this clone. The chain joins TRBV18 to TRBJ2-1, with TRBD2 as a possible D gene (6 bases). Trimming stripped 6 bases from V and 8 bases from J, with 17 bases between. Per the germline V gene, CDR1 is KGHSH and CDR2 is LQKENI. This CDR3 contains 14 residues. CDR3 bases: TGTGCCAGCTCCCTCGACACGGGAGTCGATGAGCAGTTCTTC. Translated: CASSLDTGVDEQFF.

The V call is TRBV29-1, the J call TRBJ2-5; 7 nucleotides align to TRBD1. The V gene end was trimmed by 7 bases and the J gene end by 4 bases; junction bases not matched to a gene: 6. The CDR3 covers 12 residues. Germline V gene lookup returns CDR1 SQVTM and CDR2 ANQGSEA. The CDR3 DNA reads as TGCAGCGACAGACAGGGCGGAGAGACCCAGTACTTC. It yields the protein CSDRQGGETQYF.

The V gene is TRBV9, the J gene TRBJ2-6, with D hard to call. Germline CDR1 SGDLS, CDR2 YYNGEE. This CDR3 is built from 15 residues. Trimming took off 4 bases at V and 2 bases at J, with 10 bases between the two ends. The CDR3 is CASSSLGTGANVLTF. The DNA for the CDR3 is TGTGCCAGCAGCAGCTTGGGCACTGGGGCCAACGTCCTGACTTTC.

The chain has TRBV19 and TRBJ2-5, with 8 bases aligning to TRBD1. Trimming removed 4 bases from V and 4 bases from J; junction bases left unmatched: 11. Germline assignment: CDR1 LNHDA and CDR2 SQIVND (reference sequence). The CDR3 runs to 16 residues. The CDR3 sequence: CASSTQGTGRLETQYF. The CDR3 nucleotides read TGTGCCAGTAGTACCCAAGGGACAGGTCGTTTAGAGACCCAGTACTTC.

The chain is built from TRBV9 and TRBJ1-2; D possibly corresponds to TRBD1 (5 bases). This CDR3 comprises 16 residues. V shed 0 bases and J shed 2 bases, with 14 bases lying between them. Germline V lookup: CDR1 SGDLS, CDR2 YYNGEE. CDR3: CASSVAAQGSNYGYTF. The CDR3 DNA reads TGTGCCAGCAGCGTAGCGGCTCAGGGTTCCAACTATGGCTACACCTTC.

The V call is TRBV5-1, the J call TRBJ1-2; 9 nucleotides align to TRBD1. The CDR3 extends over 14 amino acids. The germline V gene encodes CDR1 SGHRS and CDR2 YFSETQ. Trimming took 4 bases from V and 6 from J; bases not matched to a gene: 7. The CDR3: CASSPGTGSDGYTF. DNA of the CDR3: TGCGCCAGCAGCCCAGGGACAGGGTCGGATGGCTACACCTTC.

The chain carries TRBV11-2 and TRBJ2-3; 7 bases fit TRBD1. Germline V gene sequence: CDR1 SGHAT, CDR2 FQNNGV. The CDR3 has 15 amino acids. V was pared by 5 bases and J by 0 bases, with 5 bases of the junction left unmatched. CDR3 bases: TGTGCCAGCAGCCGTCAGGGGGTAAGCACAGATACGCAGTATTTT. Translated, it gives CASSRQGVSTDTQYF.

The CDR3 loop is CASSFIGQGQGYTF. The CDR3 nucleotides are TGTGCCAGTAGTTTCATCGGACAGGGTCAAGGCTACACCTTC. The chain has TRBV19 and TRBJ1-2; TRBD1 matches at 8 bases. The germline V gene has CDR1 LNHDA and CDR2 SQIVND (reference sequence). The CDR3 runs 14 residues. Unmatched junction bases numbered 10, after V lost 5 bases and J lost 8 bases.

The chain employs TRBV5-1 and TRBJ2-1; 9 nucleotides line up with TRBD2. The trim removed 0 bases at V and 4 bases at J, leaving 8 bases unmatched. Germline V gene sequence: CDR1 SGHRS, CDR2 YFSETQ. This CDR3 contains 17 residues. CDR3 DNA sequence: TGCGCCAGCAGCTTGGGGCTAGCGGGGAACTCTTACAATGAGCAGTTCTTC. Its protein is CASSLGLAGNSYNEQFF.

This sequence joins TRBV11-2 and TRBJ1-4; weak D call: TRBD1 (5 bases). Between the trimmed V and J ends, which lost 7 bases and 10 bases, there was a span of 19 bases. The germline gives CDR1 SGHAT, CDR2 FQNNGV. The CDR3 is 14 residues long. The CDR3 DNA reads as TGTGCCAGCAATCGCGGAGCCCTGGGGGGAAAACTGTTTTTT. It yields the protein CASNRGALGGKLFF.

The genes are TRBV19 and TRBJ2-7; 9 positions agree with TRBD2. This CDR3 has 14 amino acids. The V and J ends lost 8 bases and 6 bases, in that order; junction bases with no gene match: 11. CDR1 and CDR2 from the germline V gene are LNHDA and SQIVND (reference sequence). The CDR3 coding sequence is TGTGCCAGTTCACGGTTAGCGGGGGAGGTCGAGCAGTACTTC. Translated: CASSRLAGEVEQYF.

This rearrangement joins TRBV5-6 to TRBJ2-1; D possibly corresponds to TRBD1 (6 bases). Germline CDR1 SGHDT, CDR2 YYEEEE. The V and J ends lost 3 bases and 4 bases respectively, with 17 bases between them. CDR3 length equals 16 residues. CDR3 DNA: TGTGCCAGCAGCTCCCTCCGGGACACTATTTACAATGAGCAGTTCTTC. Its translation is CASSSLRDTIYNEQFF.

With respect to this clone: Within the sample, other DNA sequences also encode this same CDR3. The rearrangement joins TRBV7-9 to TRBJ2-3, with TRBD2 as a possible D gene (6 bases). Germline V gene data show CDR1 as SEHNR and CDR2 as FQNEAQ (reference sequence). The ends were cut back, 5 bases at V and 5 bases at J, with 11 bases in the middle. The CDR3 has 13 amino acids. The CDR3 is CASSLWGEDTQYF. CDR3 in DNA: TGTGCCAGCAGCCTATGGGGGGAAGATACGCAGTATTTT.